This TCR beta chain was captured by sequencing in a study of blood T cell repertoires in COVID-19. Libraries were prepared by immunoSEQ multiplex PCR; TCRdb keeps only in-frame clonotypes and omits some of them. The table shows fewer than 130,000 clones, with around 68% occurring only once. In germline, CDR1 is KGHDR, CDR2 SFDVKD. This CDR3 is 11 amino acids long. V lost 4 bases to trimming and J lost 8 bases, with 7 bases between them. The clonotype comes from a woman aged 55-69 years with acute or convalescent COVID-19. Sequenced sample: peripheral blood. The chain has TRBV24-1 and TRBJ1-2, with D perhaps TRBD1 (6 bases). The CDR3 protein is CATSEGGGYTF. CDR3 DNA: TGTGCCACCAGTGAAGGGGGAGGCTACACCTTC.